One sample yielded the 21 T cell receptor beta chains listed below, sequenced in a study of cytomegalovirus exposure and HLA in healthy donors. A multiplex PCR was run with 60 Vbeta primers and 13 Jbeta primers. The method was immunoSEQ multiplex PCR; TCRdb's version includes in-frame clones alone and lacks a portion of them. In the table there are 100,000 to 150,000 clones, approximately 87% of which are singletons. The sample comprised PBMCs. The receptors come from a woman aged 25 to 45 in good health and CMV-seronegative.

The chain has TRBV6-5 and TRBJ1-2; D is possibly TRBD1 (5 bases). V lost 4 bases and J 4 bases, leaving 13 bases between the germline ends. This CDR3 is 14 amino acids long. Germline V gene data show CDR1 as MNHEY and CDR2 as SVGAGI. The CDR3 protein is CASSLEGRRYGYTF. The CDR3 nucleotides are TGTGCCAGCAGTTTGGAGGGGCGGCGCTATGGCTACACCTTC.

This clone was picked up one time. The chain employs TRBV28 and TRBJ2-7; 9 bases agree with TRBD1. V shed 5 bases and J 7 bases; nucleotides not matched to a gene: 9. This CDR3 spans 14 amino acids. CDR1 and CDR2 (germline): MDHEN, SYDVKM. CDR3: CASSLPGQGIEQYF. CDR3 in DNA: TGTGCCAGCAGTCTTCCGGGACAGGGCATTGAGCAGTACTTC.

This clone was counted a single time. V usage is TRBV30 and J usage is TRBJ2-3; 7 bases align to TRBD2. J was trimmed by 0 bases and V by 0 bases; bases with no gene match: 9. The CDR3 runs to 17 residues. Germline-derived CDR1 and CDR2 are GTSNPN and SVGIG (reference sequence). The CDR3 is CAWSVVAREASTDTQYF. In DNA, the CDR3 is TGTGCCTGGAGTGTCGTAGCCCGGGAGGCAAGCACAGATACGCAGTATTTT.

The V call is TRBV27, the J call TRBJ1-2; possibly TRBD1 for D (6 bases). This CDR3 contains 14 residues. CDR1 and CDR2 from the germline V gene are MNHEY and SMNVEV (reference sequence). Trimming removed 2 bases at V and 8 bases at J, with 15 bases between. CDR3 nucleotide sequence: TGTGCCAGCAGTTTAGGGTCCAGGGGTGGCGGCTACACCTTC. Translating it yields CASSLGSRGGGYTF.

The rearrangement uses TRBV5-6 and TRBJ2-7; 8 nucleotides align to TRBD1. CDR1 is SGHDT, CDR2 YYEEEE, per germline. J was trimmed by 3 bases and V by 4 bases; bases with no gene match: 9. The length of the CDR3 is 15 residues. CDR3 bases: TGTGCCAGCAGCCCCGGACAGGGACCGCACTACGAGCAGTACTTC. It translates to CASSPGQGPHYEQYF.

The rearrangement uses TRBV4-2 and TRBJ2-3, with 10 bases fitting TRBD2. Germline-derived CDR1 and CDR2 are LGHNA and YNFKEQ. The CDR3 consists of 21 residues. J gave up 1 base and V 0 bases, and 16 bases lay outside the gene matches. CDR3 DNA: TGTGCCAGCAGCCAAGATCCGACCGGGACTAGCGACTTCAGGCGCACAGATACGCAGTATTTT. It specifies CASSQDPTGTSDFRRTDTQYF.

This rearrangement joins TRBV6-6 to TRBJ1-6; D is undetermined. There are 16 residues in the CDR3. Looked up from germline, CDR1 is MNHNY and CDR2 is SVGAGI (reference sequence). Trimming removed 2 bases at V and 7 bases at J, with 15 bases between. CDR3 amino acids: CASSYLRVPANSPLHF. CDR3 nucleotides: TGTGCCAGCAGTTACCTTCGGGTTCCGGCGAATTCACCCCTCCACTTT.

J is TRBJ1-1 and V is TRBV28; D ambiguous. V was pared by 7 bases and J by 5 bases, with 17 bases between. CDR1 MDHEN and CDR2 SYDVKM come from the germline V gene. The CDR3 is 14 residues long. The CDR3 nucleotides are TGTGCCAGCATCCCCGCGGGGTCCCTTACTGAAGCTTTCTTT. Translating gives CASIPAGSLTEAFF.

The chain couples TRBV19 to TRBJ1-2; 8 bases fit TRBD1. V lost 2 bases, J lost 7 bases, and 6 bases stayed unmatched. Germline lookup yields CDR1 LNHDA and CDR2 SQIVND (reference sequence). CDR3 length: 14 amino acids. The CDR3: CASSIMTGDGGYTF. CDR3 nucleotides: TGTGCCAGTAGTATAATGACAGGGGACGGTGGCTACACCTTC.

The chain couples TRBV7-9 to TRBJ2-7; 8 bases align to TRBD1. The CDR3 spans 15 residues. Germline V CDR1 and CDR2: SEHNR, FQNEAQ (reference sequence). V shed 2 bases and J 2 bases; nucleotides not matched to a gene: 5. The CDR3 DNA reads as TGTGCCAGCAGCTTATGGCAGGGGGCGGCCTACGAGCAGTACTTC. Its translation is CASSLWQGAAYEQYF.

This chain uses TRBV5-3 with TRBJ2-5; TRBD1 might be the D (5 bases). TRBV5-3 is treated as an ORF (open reading frame) with a function not yet certain. Trimming left V 5 bases short and J 0 bases short, with 11 bases between. The CDR3 is 14 amino acids. CDR3 loop: CARRGGAYQETQYF. CDR3 nucleotide sequence: TGTGCCAGAAGGGGTGGGGCGTACCAAGAGACCCAGTACTTC.

The V and J genes are TRBV29-1 and TRBJ1-1; 9 bases agree with TRBD1. The germline V gene encodes CDR1 SQVTM and CDR2 ANQGSEA. V lost 6 bases to trimming and J lost 6 bases; unmatched junction nucleotides: 8. This CDR3 contains 13 residues. DNA for the CDR3: TGCAGCGTCGCGGGACAGGGCCGGCCTGAAGCTTTCTTT. This sequence encodes CSVAGQGRPEAFF.

V is TRBV11-2 and J is TRBJ1-4; TRBD1 agrees at 8 bases. Unmatched junction bases numbered 10, after V lost 4 bases and J lost 6 bases. The CDR3 has 16 residues. Per germline, CDR1 SGHAT and CDR2 FQNNGV. The CDR3 DNA is TGTGCCAGCAGCTCCGCCTCAATGGACAGGGATGAAAAACTGTTTTTT. This codes for CASSSASMDRDEKLFF. The entire variable domain, with the rest obtained from reference TRBV11-2 and TRBJ1-4, is as follows: EAGVAQSPRYKIIEKRQSVAFWCNPISGHATLYWYQQILGQGPKLLIQFQNNGVVDDSQLPKDRFSAERLKGVDSTLKIQPAKLEDSAVYLCASSSASMDRDEKLFFGSGTQLSVL.

This clone is a singleton in its sample. The chain links TRBV7-9 to TRBJ2-4; 7 nucleotides match TRBD2. Germline CDR1 SEHNR, CDR2 FQNEAQ (reference sequence). The junction had 13 bases not matched to a gene; V was cut back by 3 bases and J by 5 bases. The CDR3 sequence is 17 residues long. CDR3 loop: CASSFAGWGREENIQYF. DNA of the CDR3: TGTGCCAGCAGCTTTGCCGGGTGGGGACGGGAGGAAAACATTCAGTACTTC. Drawing the rest from reference TRBV7-9 and TRBJ2-4, the complete variable domain is DTGVSQNPRHKITKRGQNVTFRCDPISEHNRLYWYRQTLGQGPEFLTYFQNEAQLEKSRLLSDRFSAERPKGSFSTLEIQRTEQGDSAMYLCASSFAGWGREENIQYFGAGTRLSVL.

For the CDR3, the DNA is TGCAGCGTGAGACTACTAGGTTACACCGGGGAGCTGTTTTTT. As protein: CSVRLLGYTGELFF. This chain links TRBV29-1 with TRBJ2-2; TRBD2 might be the D (5 bases). The CDR3 covers 14 residues. V gave up 6 bases and J gave up 3 bases, with 14 bases separating them. Germline-derived CDR1 and CDR2 are SQVTM and ANQGSEA.

This chain connects TRBV5-1 to TRBJ2-2; 9 bases match TRBD1. J gave up 4 bases and V 3 bases, and 4 bases lay outside the gene matches. This CDR3 spans 15 amino acids. CDR1 and CDR2 from the germline V gene are SGHRS and YFSETQ. The CDR3 here is CASSSGQGFTGELFF. The DNA for the CDR3 is TGCGCCAGCAGCTCTGGACAGGGGTTCACCGGGGAGCTGTTTTTT.

The chain carries TRBV27 and TRBJ2-4, with 8 bases identical to TRBD1. Germline CDR1 and CDR2: MNHEY and SMNVEV (reference sequence). This CDR3 has 14 amino acids. Trimming at V came to 4 bases and at J to 8 bases, leaving 7 bases not matched to a gene. The chain's CDR3 is CASSSRTGRDIQYF. The CDR3 nucleotides read TGTGCCAGCAGTTCCCGGACAGGGAGAGACATTCAGTACTTC.

The chain is built from TRBV12-2 and TRBJ1-5. TRBV12-2 has pseudogene status. The CDR3 is 20 amino acids. CDR3 nucleotides: TGTGCAAGTCGCTTAGTCCCCGGGGGGTTCCGTTATGATAGCAATCAGCCCCAGCATTTT. Its protein is CASRLVPGGFRYDSNQPQHF.

The genes are TRBV7-9 and TRBJ2-4; no clear D gene. The CDR3 runs to 11 residues. V was clipped by 5 bases and J by 9 bases, with 8 bases between them. The germline V gene has CDR1 SEHNR and CDR2 FQNEAQ (reference sequence). This CDR3 is CASSPSGIQYF. CDR3 sequence (DNA): TGTGCCAGCAGCCCCTCCGGCATTCAGTACTTC.

The genes are TRBV5-4 and TRBJ1-1, with TRBD1 identical over 8 bases. The V and J ends lost 4 bases and 4 bases, in that order; junction bases with no gene match: 6. The CDR3 length is 14 residues. Germline V gives CDR1 SGHNT, CDR2 YYREEE (reference sequence). This CDR3 is CASSHGQGATEAFF. DNA of the CDR3: TGTGCCAGCAGCCATGGACAGGGAGCCACTGAAGCTTTCTTT.

The CDR3 sequence is CASSITGAPEAFF. The CDR3 region has the DNA TGTGCCAGTAGTATAACAGGGGCACCTGAAGCTTTCTTT. This rearrangement joins TRBV19 to TRBJ1-1; 7 bases align to TRBD1. Trimming cost V 2 bases and J 6 bases; bases outside gene matches: 3. The CDR3 has 13 amino acids. CDR1 LNHDA and CDR2 SQIVND come from the germline V gene (reference sequence).